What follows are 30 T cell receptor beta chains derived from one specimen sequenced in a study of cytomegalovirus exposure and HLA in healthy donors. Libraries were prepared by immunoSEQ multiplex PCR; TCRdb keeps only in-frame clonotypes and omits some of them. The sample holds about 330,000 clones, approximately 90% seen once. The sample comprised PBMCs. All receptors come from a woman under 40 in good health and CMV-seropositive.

This chain's CDR3 is CASEGPTEAFF. As DNA, the CDR3 is TGTGCCAGCGAGGGTCCCACTGAAGCTTTCTTT. The chain combines TRBV6-5 with TRBJ1-1; no clear D gene. Trimming took off 8 bases at V and 4 bases at J, with 8 bases between the two ends. CDR1 and CDR2 (germline): MNHEY, SVGAGI. This CDR3 has 11 amino acids.

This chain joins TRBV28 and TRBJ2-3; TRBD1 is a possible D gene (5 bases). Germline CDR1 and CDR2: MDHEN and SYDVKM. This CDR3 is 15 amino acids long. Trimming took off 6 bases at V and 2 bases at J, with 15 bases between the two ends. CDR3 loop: CASRPGQSFTDTQYF. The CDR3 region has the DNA TGTGCCAGCAGACCAGGGCAGTCGTTCACAGATACGCAGTATTTT.

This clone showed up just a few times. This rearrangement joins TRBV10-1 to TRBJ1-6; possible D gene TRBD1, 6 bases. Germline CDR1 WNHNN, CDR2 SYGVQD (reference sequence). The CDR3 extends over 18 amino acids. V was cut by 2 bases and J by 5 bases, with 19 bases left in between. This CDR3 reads CASSEEPRERGDNSPLHF. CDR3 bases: TGCGCCAGCAGTGAGGAACCTCGCGAGAGGGGGGATAATTCACCCCTCCACTTT.

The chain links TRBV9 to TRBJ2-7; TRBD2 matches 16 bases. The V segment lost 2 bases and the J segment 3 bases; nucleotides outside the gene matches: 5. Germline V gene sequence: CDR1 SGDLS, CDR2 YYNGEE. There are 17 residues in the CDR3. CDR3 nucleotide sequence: TGTGCCAGCAGCGTGGGGACTAGCGGGAGGGCCTTCTACGAGCAGTACTTC. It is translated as CASSVGTSGRAFYEQYF.

The CDR3 nucleotides are TGTGCCAGCAGTGAGGGGCAGGGGAACCCAGATACGCAGTATTTT. Its protein is CASSEGQGNPDTQYF. The chain joins TRBV2 to TRBJ2-3, with D tentatively TRBD1 (6 bases). Germline V lookup: CDR1 SNHLY, CDR2 FYNNEI. CDR3 length: 15 amino acids. Trimming left V 3 bases short and J 4 bases short, with 14 bases between.

The CDR3 spells CASSPGTGMNTEAFF. In DNA, the CDR3 is TGTGCCAGCAGTCCGGGGACAGGCATGAACACTGAAGCTTTCTTT. V usage is TRBV27 and J usage is TRBJ1-1, with 8 bases matching TRBD1. CDR1 is MNHEY, CDR2 SMNVEV, per germline (reference sequence). The CDR3 contains 15 residues. The V gene end was trimmed by 5 bases and the J gene end by 0 bases; junction bases not matched to a gene: 5.

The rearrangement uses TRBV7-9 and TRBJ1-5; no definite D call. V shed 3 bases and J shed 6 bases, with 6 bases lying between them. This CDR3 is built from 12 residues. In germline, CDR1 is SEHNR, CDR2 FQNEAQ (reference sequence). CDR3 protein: CASSFGSQPQHF. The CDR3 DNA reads TGTGCCAGCAGCTTCGGTTCTCAGCCCCAGCATTTT.

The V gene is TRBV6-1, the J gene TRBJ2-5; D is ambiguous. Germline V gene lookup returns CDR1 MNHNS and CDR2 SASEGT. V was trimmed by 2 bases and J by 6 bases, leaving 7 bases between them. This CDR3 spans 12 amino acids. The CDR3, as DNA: TGTGCCAGCAGTGAATTAGATCAGACCCAGTACTTC. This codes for CASSELDQTQYF.

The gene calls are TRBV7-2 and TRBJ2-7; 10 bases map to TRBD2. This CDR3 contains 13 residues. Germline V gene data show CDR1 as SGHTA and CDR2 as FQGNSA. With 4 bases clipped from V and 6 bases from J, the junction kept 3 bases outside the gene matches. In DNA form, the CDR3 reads TGTGCCAGCAGCTCAAAGCGGGAGGGCGAGCAGTACTTC. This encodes CASSSKREGEQYF.

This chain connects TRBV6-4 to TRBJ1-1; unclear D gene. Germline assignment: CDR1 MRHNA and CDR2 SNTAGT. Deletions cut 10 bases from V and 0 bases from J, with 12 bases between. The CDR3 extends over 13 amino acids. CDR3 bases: TGTGCCACGTCTTCGGGGATGAACACTGAAGCTTTCTTT. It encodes CATSSGMNTEAFF.

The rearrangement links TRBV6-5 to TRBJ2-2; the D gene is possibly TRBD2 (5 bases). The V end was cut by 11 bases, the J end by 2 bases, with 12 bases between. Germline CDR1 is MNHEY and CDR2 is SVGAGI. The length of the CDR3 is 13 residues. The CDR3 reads CAACLANTGELFF. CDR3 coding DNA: TGTGCCGCTTGTCTAGCAAACACCGGGGAGCTGTTTTTT.

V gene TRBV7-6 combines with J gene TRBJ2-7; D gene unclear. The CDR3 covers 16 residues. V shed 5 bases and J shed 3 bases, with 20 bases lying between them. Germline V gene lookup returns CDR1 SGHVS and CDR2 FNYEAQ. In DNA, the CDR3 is TGTGCCAGCAGCCCATCCGAACTCTCTGCCAGCTACGAGCAGTACTTC. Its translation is CASSPSELSASYEQYF.

CDR3 DNA sequence: TGCAGCGTTGATGGGGGGCCCTCCGCCAAAAACATTCAGTACTTC. This codes for CSVDGGPSAKNIQYF. The chain uses TRBV29-1 and TRBJ2-4, with D perhaps assigned TRBD1 or TRBD2 (6 bases each). CDR1 is SQVTM, CDR2 ANQGSEA, per germline. There are 15 residues in the CDR3. Trimming took 3 bases from V and 1 from J, leaving 13 bases between them.

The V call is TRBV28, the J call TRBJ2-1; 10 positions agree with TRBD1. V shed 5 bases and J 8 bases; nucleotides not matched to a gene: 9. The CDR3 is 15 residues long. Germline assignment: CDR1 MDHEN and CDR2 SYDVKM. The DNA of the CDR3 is TGTGCCAGCAGTATCGGGACAGGGGCGCCGGATGAGCAGTTCTTC. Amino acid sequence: CASSIGTGAPDEQFF.

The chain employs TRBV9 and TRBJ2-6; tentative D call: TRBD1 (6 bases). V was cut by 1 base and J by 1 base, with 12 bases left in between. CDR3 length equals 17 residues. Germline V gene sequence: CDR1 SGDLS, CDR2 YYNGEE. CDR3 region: CASSVSVDRSGANVLTF. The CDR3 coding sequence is TGTGCCAGCAGCGTAAGCGTGGACAGATCTGGGGCCAACGTCCTGACTTTC.

CDR3 sequence: CASSSRGADGYTF. CDR3 sequence (DNA): TGTGCCAGCAGCTCCCGGGGGGCGGATGGCTACACCTTC. The chain is built from TRBV13 and TRBJ1-2; D perhaps matches TRBD1 (6 bases). With 4 bases removed from V and 6 bases from J, the gap between germline ends came to 12 bases. The CDR3 extends over 13 amino acids. The germline V gene encodes CDR1 PRHDT and CDR2 FYEKMQ (reference sequence). Full variable domain (missing parts from reference TRBV13 and TRBJ1-2): AAGVIQSPRHLIKEKRETATLKCYPIPRHDTVYWYQQGPGQDPQFLISFYEKMQSDKGSIPDRFSAQQFSDYHSELNMSSLELGDSALYFCASSSRGADGYTFGSGTRLTVV.

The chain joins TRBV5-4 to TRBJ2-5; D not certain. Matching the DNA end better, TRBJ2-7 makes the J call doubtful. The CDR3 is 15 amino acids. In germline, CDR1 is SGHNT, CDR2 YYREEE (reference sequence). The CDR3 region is CASSLVFGQSNEQYF. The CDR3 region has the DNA TGTGCCAGCAGCTTGGTGTTCGGGCAAAGTAACGAGCAGTACTTC.

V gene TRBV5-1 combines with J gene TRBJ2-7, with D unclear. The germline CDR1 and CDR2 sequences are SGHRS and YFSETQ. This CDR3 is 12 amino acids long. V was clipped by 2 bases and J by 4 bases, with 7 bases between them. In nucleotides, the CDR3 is TGCGCCAGCAGCTTTGATGGTTACGAGCAGTACTTC. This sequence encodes CASSFDGYEQYF.

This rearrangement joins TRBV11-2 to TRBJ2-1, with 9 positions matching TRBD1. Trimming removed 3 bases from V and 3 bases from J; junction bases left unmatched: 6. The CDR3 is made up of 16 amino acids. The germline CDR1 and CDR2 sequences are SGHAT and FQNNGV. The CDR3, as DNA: TGTGCCAGCAGCTTGGAACCGACAGGGGGCTACAATGAGCAGTTCTTC. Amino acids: CASSLEPTGGYNEQFF.

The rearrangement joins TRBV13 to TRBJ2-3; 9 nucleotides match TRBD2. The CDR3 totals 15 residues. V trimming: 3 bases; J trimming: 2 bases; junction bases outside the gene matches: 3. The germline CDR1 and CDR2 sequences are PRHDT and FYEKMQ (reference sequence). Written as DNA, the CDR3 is TGTGCCAGCAGCTTCCGACTAGCGGACACAGATACGCAGTATTTT. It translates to CASSFRLADTDTQYF. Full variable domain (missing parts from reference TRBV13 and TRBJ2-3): AAGVIQSPRHLIKEKRETATLKCYPIPRHDTVYWYQQGPGQDPQFLISFYEKMQSDKGSIPDRFSAQQFSDYHSELNMSSLELGDSALYFCASSFRLADTDTQYFGPGTRLTVL.

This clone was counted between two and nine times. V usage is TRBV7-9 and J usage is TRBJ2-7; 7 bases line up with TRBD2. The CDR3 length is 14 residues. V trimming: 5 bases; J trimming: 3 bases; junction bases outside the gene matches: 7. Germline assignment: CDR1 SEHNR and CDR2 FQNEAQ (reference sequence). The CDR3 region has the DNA TGTGCCAGCAGCCCGGTAGAGCGGGACTACGAGCAGTACTTC. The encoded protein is CASSPVERDYEQYF.

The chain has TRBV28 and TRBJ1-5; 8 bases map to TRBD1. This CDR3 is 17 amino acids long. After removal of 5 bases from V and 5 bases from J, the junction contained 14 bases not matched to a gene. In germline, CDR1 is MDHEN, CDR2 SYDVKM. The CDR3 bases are TGTGCCAGCAGTCTAAGGACAGGGCGAACGGGGGATCAGCCCCAGCATTTT. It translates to CASSLRTGRTGDQPQHF.

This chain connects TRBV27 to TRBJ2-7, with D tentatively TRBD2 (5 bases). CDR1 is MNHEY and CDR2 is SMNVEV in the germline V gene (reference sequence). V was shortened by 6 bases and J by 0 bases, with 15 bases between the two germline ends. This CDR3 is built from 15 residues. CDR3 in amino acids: CASREGPHVSYEQYF. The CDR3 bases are TGTGCCAGCAGAGAGGGCCCGCATGTCTCCTACGAGCAGTACTTC.

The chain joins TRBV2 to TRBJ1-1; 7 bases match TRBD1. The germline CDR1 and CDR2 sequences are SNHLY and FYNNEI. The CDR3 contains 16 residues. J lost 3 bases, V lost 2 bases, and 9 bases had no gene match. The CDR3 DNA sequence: TGTGCCAGCAGTGAAATCCGACAGGGTCGCGACACTGAAGCTTTCTTT. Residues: CASSEIRQGRDTEAFF.

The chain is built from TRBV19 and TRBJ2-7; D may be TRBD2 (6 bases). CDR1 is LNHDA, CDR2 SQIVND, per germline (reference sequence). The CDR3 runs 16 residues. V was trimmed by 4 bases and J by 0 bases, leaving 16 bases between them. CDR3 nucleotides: TGTGCCAGTAGTAAACGCGGGGACCCCAGCTCCTACGAGCAGTACTTC. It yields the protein CASSKRGDPSSYEQYF.

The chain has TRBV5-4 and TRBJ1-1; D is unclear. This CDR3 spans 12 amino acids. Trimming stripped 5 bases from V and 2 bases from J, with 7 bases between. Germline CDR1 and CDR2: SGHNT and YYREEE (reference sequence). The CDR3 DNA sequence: TGTGCCAGCAGGTGGGATAACACTGAAGCTTTCTTT. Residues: CASRWDNTEAFF.

CDR3 in DNA: TGTGCCAGCAGCACCCCCCTCACAGCGGGGGGCTCCCCCTACAATGAGCAGTTCTTC. It specifies CASSTPLTAGGSPYNEQFF. The V gene is TRBV13, the J gene TRBJ2-1; 9 nucleotides match TRBD2. This CDR3 comprises 19 residues. Germline lookup yields CDR1 PRHDT and CDR2 FYEKMQ (reference sequence). The junction had 16 bases not matched to a gene; V was cut back by 5 bases and J by 2 bases.

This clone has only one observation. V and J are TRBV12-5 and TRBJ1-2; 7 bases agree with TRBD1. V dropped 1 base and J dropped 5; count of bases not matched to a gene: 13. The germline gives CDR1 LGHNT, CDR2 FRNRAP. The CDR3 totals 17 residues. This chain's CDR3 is CASGLAQGGAPKYGYTF. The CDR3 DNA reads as TGTGCTAGTGGTTTGGCCCAGGGGGGGGCGCCGAAGTATGGCTACACCTTC.

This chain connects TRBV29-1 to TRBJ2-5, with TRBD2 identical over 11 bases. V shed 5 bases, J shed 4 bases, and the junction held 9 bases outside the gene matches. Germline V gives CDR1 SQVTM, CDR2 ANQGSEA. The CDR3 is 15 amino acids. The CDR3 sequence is CSVKTSGSKRETQYF. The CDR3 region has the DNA TGCAGCGTTAAAACTAGCGGGAGTAAGCGAGAGACCCAGTACTTC.

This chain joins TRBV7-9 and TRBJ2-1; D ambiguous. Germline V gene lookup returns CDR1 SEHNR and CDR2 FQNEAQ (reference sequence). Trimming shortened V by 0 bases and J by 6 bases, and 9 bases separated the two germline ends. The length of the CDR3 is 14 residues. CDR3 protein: CASSLALTSNEQFF. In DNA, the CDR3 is TGTGCCAGCAGCTTAGCGCTCACCTCCAATGAGCAGTTCTTC.